A single sample gave rise to the 24 T cell receptor beta chains below, sequenced in a study of blood T cell repertoires in COVID-19. TCRdb keeps only in-frame clones here, not all; method: immunoSEQ multiplex PCR. Here the sample spans roughly 13,000 clones, about 91% being singletons. The source material was peripheral blood. These receptors came from a human donor in a cohort sampled during active COVID-19.

The V and J genes are TRBV19 and TRBJ2-3, with D possibly matching TRBD1 (6 bases). The CDR3 contains 15 residues. Per the germline V gene, CDR1 is LNHDA and CDR2 is SQIVND (reference sequence). V lost 5 bases and J 1 base, leaving 13 bases between the germline ends. DNA for the CDR3: TGTGCCAGTAGTTCCTCAGGGGCCGGCACAGATACGCAGTATTTT. Encoded protein: CASSSSGAGTDTQYF.

The V and J genes are TRBV5-1 and TRBJ2-2; TRBD2 is a possible D gene (5 bases). Trimming removed 5 bases at V and 6 bases at J, with 8 bases between. The germline gives CDR1 SGHRS, CDR2 YFSETQ. The CDR3 covers 12 residues. CDR3: CASRELAGELFF. In DNA form, the CDR3 reads TGCGCCAGCAGAGAACTAGCCGGGGAGCTGTTTTTT. Full variable domain (remainder filled in from reference TRBV5-1 and TRBJ2-2): KAGVTQTPRYLIKTRGQQVTLSCSPISGHRSVSWYQQTPGQGLQFLFEYFSETQRNKGNFPGRFSGRQFSNSRSEMNVSTLELGDSALYLCASRELAGELFFGEGSRLTVL.

V is TRBV12-3 or TRBV12-4 and J is TRBJ1-2; TRBD1 might be the D (5 bases). The CDR3 contains 12 residues. Between the trimmed V and J ends, which lost 7 bases and 5 bases, there was a span of 11 bases. CDR3 amino acids: CASTFDSYGYTF. CDR3 coding DNA: TGTGCCAGCACGTTTGACAGTTATGGCTACACCTTC.

This clone was recorded only once. V is TRBV28 and J is TRBJ2-6, with 9 bases that match TRBD1. J was trimmed by 3 bases and V by 6 bases; bases with no gene match: 12. Per germline, CDR1 MDHEN and CDR2 SYDVKM. The CDR3 totals 18 residues. The CDR3 region has the DNA TGTGCCAGCAGCCTCACCGGGACAGGGTACCGTGGGGCCAACGTCCTGACTTTC. Protein: CASSLTGTGYRGANVLTF.

This clone was recorded a few times. V and J are TRBV18 and TRBJ2-7, with D perhaps matching TRBD1 (6 bases). The CDR3 has 15 residues. V was shortened by 2 bases and J by 4 bases, with 15 bases between the two germline ends. Germline V gene lookup returns CDR1 KGHSH and CDR2 LQKENI. The CDR3 spells CASSPGQGRKYEQYF. The CDR3 DNA follows: TGTGCCAGCTCACCAGGGCAGGGGCGAAAGTACGAGCAGTACTTC.

J is TRBJ2-3 and V is TRBV28, with a possible D match to TRBD2 (6 bases). This CDR3 comprises 14 residues. Deletions cut 3 bases from V and 1 base from J, with 8 bases between. Per germline, CDR1 MDHEN and CDR2 SYDVKM. The DNA for the CDR3 is TGTGCCAGCAGTTTCTTAGCGGGCACAGATACGCAGTATTTT. It translates to CASSFLAGTDTQYF.

V is TRBV18 and J is TRBJ2-1; D is undetermined. This CDR3 has 16 amino acids. Germline-derived CDR1 and CDR2 are KGHSH and LQKENI. The V and J ends lost 0 bases and 4 bases respectively, with 13 bases between them. CDR3 DNA sequence: TGTGCCAGCTCACCACCGATCGGCGGATCTTACAATGAGCAGTTCTTC. This encodes CASSPPIGGSYNEQFF.

In this sample, this clone turned up a few times. J is TRBJ1-4 and V is TRBV7-9, with TRBD1 identical over 7 bases. Germline V gives CDR1 SEHNR, CDR2 FQNEAQ (reference sequence). V lost 0 bases to trimming and J lost 17 bases; unmatched junction nucleotides: 9. The CDR3 contains 13 residues. This CDR3 is CASSLAVEGQVFF. The DNA of the CDR3 is TGTGCCAGCAGCTTAGCTGTGGAAGGACAGGTCTTTTTT.

The chain has TRBV5-1 and TRBJ2-5; 7 bases are a match to TRBD1. Germline values: CDR1 SGHRS, CDR2 YFSETQ. The CDR3 covers 15 residues. Trimming cost V 2 bases and J 1 base; bases outside gene matches: 5. The CDR3 DNA reads as TGCGCCAGCAGCTTTCCGGCAGGGGGCCAAGAGACCCAGTACTTC. Encoded protein: CASSFPAGGQETQYF.

The chain joins TRBV27 to TRBJ2-7; 7 positions match TRBD2. The V gene's germline CDR1 is MNHEY and CDR2 SMNVEV (reference sequence). After removal of 6 bases from V and 2 bases from J, the junction contained 4 bases not matched to a gene. The CDR3 loop spans 13 amino acids. The CDR3 bases are TGTGCCAGCAGCCAAAGCGGGACCTACGAGCAGTACTTC. It specifies CASSQSGTYEQYF.

V is TRBV5-1 and J is TRBJ2-7; TRBD2 aligns across 12 bases. CDR3 length: 15 amino acids. The ends lost 1 base at V and 6 bases at J; junction bases unmatched: 5. Germline CDR1 reads SGHRS; CDR2 reads YFSETQ. DNA for the CDR3: TGCGCCAGCAGCTTGTTGCTAGCGGGAGGGGCCGAGCAGTACTTC. It codes for CASSLLLAGGAEQYF.

The rearrangement joins TRBV6-5 to TRBJ1-2; no firm D call. CDR3 length: 15 amino acids. The V and J ends lost 7 bases and 0 bases respectively, with 15 bases between them. Germline CDR1 is MNHEY and CDR2 is SVGAGI. CDR3 coding DNA: TGTGCCAGCACCTGGGAGGCAGAAGCTAACTATGGCTACACCTTC. This sequence encodes CASTWEAEANYGYTF.

V is TRBV19 and J is TRBJ2-2; D uncertain. The CDR3 covers 14 residues. Trimming shortened V by 7 bases and J by 0 bases, and 9 bases separated the two germline ends. Germline lookup yields CDR1 LNHDA and CDR2 SQIVND (reference sequence). DNA of the CDR3: TGTGCCAGTACCCCCCAAACGAACACCGGGGAGCTGTTTTTT. It encodes CASTPQTNTGELFF.

The chain is built from TRBV7-2 and TRBJ2-5, with D maybe TRBD2 (5 bases). Trimming took 3 bases from V and 5 from J, leaving 10 bases between them. Germline V gene sequence: CDR1 SGHTA, CDR2 FQGNSA. The CDR3 sequence is 13 residues long. The chain's CDR3 is CASSFSEVETQYF. The CDR3 nucleotides read TGTGCCAGCAGCTTCTCGGAGGTCGAGACCCAGTACTTC. The entire variable domain, with the rest obtained from reference TRBV7-2 and TRBJ2-5, is as follows: GAGVSQSPSNKVTEKGKDVELRCDPISGHTALYWYRQSLGQGLEFLIYFQGNSAPDKSGLPSDRFSAERTGGSVSTLTIQRTQQEDSAVYLCASSFSEVETQYFGPGTRLLVL.

The genes are TRBV19 and TRBJ2-3, with 9 nucleotides matching TRBD1. The CDR3 covers 15 residues. After removal of 7 bases from V and 1 base from J, the junction contained 6 bases not matched to a gene. Per the germline V gene, CDR1 is LNHDA and CDR2 is SQIVND (reference sequence). The CDR3 DNA reads TGTGCCAGTACCAAGGGACAGGGAGGCACAGATACGCAGTATTTT. Protein: CASTKGQGGTDTQYF.

This clone has a single count. The J gene is TRBJ1-2, the V gene TRBV19; no clear D gene. The CDR3 runs 11 residues. Looked up from germline, CDR1 is LNHDA and CDR2 is SQIVND (reference sequence). Trimming stripped 7 bases from V and 4 bases from J, with 7 bases between. The CDR3 loop reads CASNLSYGYTF. The CDR3 DNA reads TGTGCCAGTAACCTGAGCTATGGCTACACCTTC.

The chain joins TRBV9 to TRBJ2-1; D perhaps matches TRBD2 (6 bases). Looked up from germline, CDR1 is SGDLS and CDR2 is YYNGEE. The CDR3 runs to 14 residues. Trimming left V 0 bases short and J 9 bases short, with 13 bases between. The CDR3 here is CASSVAGEVGEQFF. CDR3 nucleotide sequence: TGTGCCAGCAGCGTAGCGGGAGAGGTTGGTGAGCAGTTCTTC.

V gene TRBV6-5 combines with J gene TRBJ1-2; D possibly corresponds to TRBD1 (6 bases). CDR1 is MNHEY and CDR2 is SVGAGI in the germline V gene. The CDR3 spans 15 residues. V was cut by 5 bases and J by 4 bases, with 17 bases left in between. The CDR3 DNA sequence: TGTGCCAGCAGTCCTTTAGCGCAGGGGTCCTATGGCTACACCTTC. Its protein product is CASSPLAQGSYGYTF.

The V and J genes are TRBV5-6 and TRBJ2-1; 9 bases are shared with TRBD2. Per germline, CDR1 SGHDT and CDR2 YYEEEE. CDR3 length: 14 amino acids. After removal of 3 bases from V and 4 bases from J, the junction contained 2 bases not matched to a gene. The CDR3 sequence: CASSSGLAYNEQFF. The CDR3 DNA sequence: TGTGCCAGCAGCTCTGGACTAGCGTACAATGAGCAGTTCTTC.

The J gene is TRBJ2-2, the V gene TRBV6-5; tentatively, D is TRBD1 (6 bases). CDR1 and CDR2 from the germline V gene are MNHEY and SVGAGI. The CDR3 sequence is 13 residues long. V shed 8 bases and J shed 5 bases, with 12 bases lying between them. The CDR3 DNA follows: TGTGCCAGCTCCTCCAGGGGAACCGGGGAGCTGTTTTTT. Translation: CASSSRGTGELFF.

The V gene is TRBV19, the J gene TRBJ1-1; the D gene is possibly TRBD1 (5 bases). The CDR3 spans 14 residues. V was shortened by 5 bases and J by 4 bases, with 14 bases between the two germline ends. Germline V CDR1 and CDR2: LNHDA, SQIVND (reference sequence). CDR3 bases: TGTGCCAGTAGTGGTGAGCTGGGGCTCACTGAAGCTTTCTTT. Its protein product is CASSGELGLTEAFF.

This clone has a single count. The V call is TRBV2, the J call TRBJ2-1; 10 positions agree with TRBD2. The V segment lost 2 bases and the J segment 5 bases; nucleotides outside the gene matches: 6. There are 16 residues in the CDR3. Per the germline V gene, CDR1 is SNHLY and CDR2 is FYNNEI. The CDR3 nucleotides read TGTGCCAGCAGTGAAAGTAACCTAGCGGGAGACAATGAGCAGTTCTTC. Protein product: CASSESNLAGDNEQFF.

The chain couples TRBV10-3 to TRBJ2-5, with D possibly being TRBD1 (5 bases). This CDR3 has 13 amino acids. Germline loops: CDR1 ENHRY, CDR2 SYGVKD. Trimming stripped 9 bases from V and 4 bases from J, with 15 bases between. The DNA of the CDR3 is TGTGCCATTTGTAAGGGGCTGCGAGAGACCCAGTACTTC. Translation: CAICKGLRETQYF.

The rearrangement joins TRBV2 to TRBJ2-6; unclear D gene. V lost 10 bases and J 4 bases, leaving 17 bases between the germline ends. Germline CDR1 SNHLY, CDR2 FYNNEI. The CDR3 extends over 15 amino acids. CDR3 sequence: CATTAIGIGANVLTF. CDR3 DNA: TGTGCCACTACAGCCATTGGAATCGGGGCCAACGTCCTGACTTTC.